This TCR beta chain stems from a study of blood T cells in healthy people across ages. Combining a sample-barcoded 5' primer with a J-beta primer mix, a second PCR ran for 7 to 11 cycles. TCRdb re-analysed the 5' RACE reads in MiXCR, keeping a single row per CDR3 protein. The data show about 2 million distinct CDR3 sequences, about 50% seen once. The CDR3 runs 13 residues. Trimming cost V 0 bases and J 6 bases, with 11 bases left between them. Germline loops: CDR1 SQVTM, CDR2 ANQGSEA. This sequence was found in a woman aged 35 to 49 in good health. V and J are TRBV29-1 and TRBJ1-2; D is uncertain. Sample: blood. The CDR3 DNA reads as TGCAGCGTTGAAGATGGAGCGAGCGATGGCTACACCTTC. It translates to CSVEDGASDGYTF.